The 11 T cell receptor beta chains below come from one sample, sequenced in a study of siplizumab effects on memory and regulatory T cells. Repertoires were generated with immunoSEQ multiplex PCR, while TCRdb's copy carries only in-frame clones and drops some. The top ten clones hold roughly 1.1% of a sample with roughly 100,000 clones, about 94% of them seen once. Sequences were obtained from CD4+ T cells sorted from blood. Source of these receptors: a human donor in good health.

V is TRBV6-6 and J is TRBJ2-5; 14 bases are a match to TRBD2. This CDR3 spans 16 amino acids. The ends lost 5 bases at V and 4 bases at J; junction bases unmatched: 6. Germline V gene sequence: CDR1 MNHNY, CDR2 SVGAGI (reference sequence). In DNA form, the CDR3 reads TGTGCCAGCAGTCGACTAGCGGGAGGGGGTGGAGAGACCCAGTACTTC. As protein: CASSRLAGGGGETQYF.

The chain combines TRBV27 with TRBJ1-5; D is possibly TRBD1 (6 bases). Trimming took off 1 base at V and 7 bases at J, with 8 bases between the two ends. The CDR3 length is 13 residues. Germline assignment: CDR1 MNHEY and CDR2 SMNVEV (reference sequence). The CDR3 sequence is CASSLYREQPQHF. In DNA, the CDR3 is TGTGCCAGCAGTTTATACAGGGAGCAGCCCCAGCATTTT.

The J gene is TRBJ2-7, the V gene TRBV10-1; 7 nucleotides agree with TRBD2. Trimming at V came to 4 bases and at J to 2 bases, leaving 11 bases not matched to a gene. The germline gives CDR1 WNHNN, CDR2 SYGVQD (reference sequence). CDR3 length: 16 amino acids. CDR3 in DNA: TGCGCCAGCAGTGGGACTAGAGGTATTTTCACCTACGAGCAGTACTTC. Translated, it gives CASSGTRGIFTYEQYF.

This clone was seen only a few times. CDR3 nucleotide sequence: TGCGCCAGCAGCTTGTGGACTAGCGTTAACTACGAGCAGTACTTC. This translates into CASSLWTSVNYEQYF. The chain is built from TRBV5-1 and TRBJ2-7; 9 bases match TRBD2. Germline CDR1 is SGHRS and CDR2 is YFSETQ. The J segment lost 3 bases and the V segment lost 1 base, leaving 5 bases of the junction unmatched. CDR3 length equals 15 residues.

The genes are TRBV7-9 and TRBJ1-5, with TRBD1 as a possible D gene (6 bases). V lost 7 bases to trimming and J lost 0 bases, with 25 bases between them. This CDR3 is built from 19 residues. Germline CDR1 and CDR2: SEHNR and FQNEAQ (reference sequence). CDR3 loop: CASTSRGNRELLSNQPQHF. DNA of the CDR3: TGTGCCAGCACCTCGAGGGGGAACAGGGAACTCCTTAGCAATCAGCCCCAGCATTTT.

CDR3 sequence: CASSLGALSSGYTF. In DNA, the CDR3 is TGCGCCAGCAGCTTGGGGGCCCTATCCAGCGGCTACACCTTC. V usage is TRBV5-1 and J usage is TRBJ1-2; D unresolved. V gave up 0 bases and J gave up 8 bases, with 14 bases separating them. Germline-derived CDR1 and CDR2 are SGHRS and YFSETQ. The CDR3 loop spans 14 amino acids.

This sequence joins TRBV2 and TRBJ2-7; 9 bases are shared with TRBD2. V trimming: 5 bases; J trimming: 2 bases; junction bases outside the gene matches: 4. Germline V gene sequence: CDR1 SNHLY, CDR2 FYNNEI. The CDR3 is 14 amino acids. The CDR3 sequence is CASSSSGKPYEQYF. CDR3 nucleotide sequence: TGTGCCAGCAGTTCTAGCGGGAAACCCTACGAGCAGTACTTC. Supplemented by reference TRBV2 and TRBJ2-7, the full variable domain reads EPEVTQTPSHQVTQMGQEVILRCVPISNHLYFYWYRQILGQKVEFLVSFYNNEISEKSEIFDDQFSVERPDGSNFTLKIRSTKLEDSAMYFCASSSSGKPYEQYFGPGTRLTVT.

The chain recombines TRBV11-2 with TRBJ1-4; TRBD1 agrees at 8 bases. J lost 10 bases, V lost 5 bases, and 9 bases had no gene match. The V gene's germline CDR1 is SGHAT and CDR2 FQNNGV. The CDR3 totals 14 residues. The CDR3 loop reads CASSPGQGARKLFF. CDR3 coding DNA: TGTGCCAGCAGCCCTGGCCAGGGGGCCCGAAAACTGTTTTTT.

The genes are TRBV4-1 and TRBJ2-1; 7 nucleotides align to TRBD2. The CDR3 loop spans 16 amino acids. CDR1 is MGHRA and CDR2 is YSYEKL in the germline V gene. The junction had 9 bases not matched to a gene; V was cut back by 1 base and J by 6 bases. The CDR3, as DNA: TGCGCCAGCAGCCAAGGGGTCGGCGGGAGTGGCAATGAGCAGTTCTTC. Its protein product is CASSQGVGGSGNEQFF.

The CDR3: CASSPGTVTGELFF. The CDR3 region has the DNA TGTGCCAGCAGCCCGGGGACAGTCACCGGGGAGCTGTTTTTT. The V call is TRBV7-3, the J call TRBJ2-2, with 7 bases identical to TRBD1. CDR3 length: 14 amino acids. V was pared by 5 bases and J by 4 bases, with 4 bases of the junction left unmatched. The germline CDR1 and CDR2 sequences are SGHTA and FQGTGA. The complete variable domain, with remaining parts taken from reference TRBV7-3 and TRBJ2-2, reads GAGVSQTPSNKVTEKGKYVELRCDPISGHTALYWYRQSLGQGPEFLIYFQGTGAADDSGLPNDRFFAVRPEGSVSTLKIQRTERGDSAVYLCASSPGTVTGELFFGEGSRLTVL.

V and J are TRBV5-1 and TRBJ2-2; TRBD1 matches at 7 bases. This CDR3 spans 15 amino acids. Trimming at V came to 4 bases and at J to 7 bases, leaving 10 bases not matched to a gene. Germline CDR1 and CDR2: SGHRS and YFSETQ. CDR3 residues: CASSQWTGINGELFF. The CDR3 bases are TGCGCCAGCAGCCAATGGACAGGCATAAACGGGGAGCTGTTTTTT.